This T cell receptor (beta chain) is drawn from a study of cytotoxic CD8 clonotypes in ibrutinib-treated CLL. Overall study context: The group held under twelve relapsed/refractory and 15 treatment-naive patients, with roughly 17 IGHV unmutated. Study results and caveats: A difference in sampling times existed between sustained-remission and progressing patients.

Depth targeted 1 in 200,000 to 1 in 1 million T cells, averaging 10x coverage per clonotype. Generated by immunoSEQ multiplex PCR, the TCRdb table keeps only in-frame clones and is missing some. The repertoire holds about 310,000 clones, with about 77% as singletons. The V and J ends lost 0 bases and 1 base respectively, with 6 bases between them. This CDR3 spans 13 amino acids. CDR1 is GTSNPN and CDR2 is SVGIG in the germline V gene (reference sequence). A note on this clone: Its antigen is still unknown.

This sample comprised PBMCs, obtained before ibrutinib treatment. V usage is TRBV30 and J usage is TRBJ1-1; D gene unclear. The clonotype originates from a human donor with chronic lymphocytic leukemia. The CDR3 coding sequence is TGTGCCTGGAGTGTAGTGACGAACACTGAAGCTTTCTTT. It codes for CAWSVVTNTEAFF. The variable domain in full, with the rest retrieved from reference TRBV30 and TRBJ1-1, is SQTIHQWPATLVQPVGSPLSLECTVEGTSNPNLYWYRQAAGRGLQLLFYSVGIGQISSEVPQNLSASRPQDRQFILSSKKLLLSDSGFYLCAWSVVTNTEAFFGQGTRLTVV.